The clone carrying this T cell receptor (beta chain) was seen a handful of times. Antigen unknown. The data originate from a study of T cell responses to AZD1222 COVID-19 vaccine. Overall study results and limits: Spike regions recognized by vaccine-associated CD4 TCRs spanned the protein, led by 160-218 and 743-854.

The germline gives CDR1 MNHNY, CDR2 SVGAGI (reference sequence). The CDR3 consists of 11 residues. The V end was cut by 7 bases, the J end by 5 bases, with 8 bases between. Sequenced by immunoSEQ multiplex PCR; TCRdb stores in-frame clones only, minus some. The data show 210,000 or so clones, about 92% seen once. This clonotype originated in an adult in good health. The V gene is TRBV6-6, the J gene TRBJ1-1; D is undetermined. Material: peripheral blood, obtained on day 0 of MenACWY control vaccination. Written as DNA, the CDR3 is TGTGCCAGCAACACGAGAACTGAAGCTTTCTTT. Translated, it gives CASNTRTEAFF.